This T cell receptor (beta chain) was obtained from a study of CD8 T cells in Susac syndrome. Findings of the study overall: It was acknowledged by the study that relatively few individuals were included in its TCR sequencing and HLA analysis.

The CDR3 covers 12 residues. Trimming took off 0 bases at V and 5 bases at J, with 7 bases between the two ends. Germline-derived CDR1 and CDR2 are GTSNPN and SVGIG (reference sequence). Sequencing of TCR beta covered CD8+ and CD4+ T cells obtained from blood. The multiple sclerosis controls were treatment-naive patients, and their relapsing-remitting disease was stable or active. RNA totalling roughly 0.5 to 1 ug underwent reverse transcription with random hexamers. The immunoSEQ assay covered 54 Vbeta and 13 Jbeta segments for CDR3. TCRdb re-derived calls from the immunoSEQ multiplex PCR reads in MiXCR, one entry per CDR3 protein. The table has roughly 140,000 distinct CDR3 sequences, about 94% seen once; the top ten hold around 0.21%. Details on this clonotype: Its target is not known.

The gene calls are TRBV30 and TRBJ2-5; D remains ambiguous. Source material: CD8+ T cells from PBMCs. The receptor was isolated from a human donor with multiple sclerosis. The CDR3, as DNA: TGTGCCTGGAGTGTTTCCTCTGAGACCCAGTACTTC. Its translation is CAWSVSSETQYF. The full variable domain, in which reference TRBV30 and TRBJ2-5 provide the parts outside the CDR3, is SQTIHQWPATLVQPVGSPLSLECTVEGTSNPNLYWYRQAAGRGLQLLFYSVGIGQISSEVPQNLSASRPQDRQFILSSKKLLLSDSGFYLCAWSVSSETQYFGPGTRLLVL.